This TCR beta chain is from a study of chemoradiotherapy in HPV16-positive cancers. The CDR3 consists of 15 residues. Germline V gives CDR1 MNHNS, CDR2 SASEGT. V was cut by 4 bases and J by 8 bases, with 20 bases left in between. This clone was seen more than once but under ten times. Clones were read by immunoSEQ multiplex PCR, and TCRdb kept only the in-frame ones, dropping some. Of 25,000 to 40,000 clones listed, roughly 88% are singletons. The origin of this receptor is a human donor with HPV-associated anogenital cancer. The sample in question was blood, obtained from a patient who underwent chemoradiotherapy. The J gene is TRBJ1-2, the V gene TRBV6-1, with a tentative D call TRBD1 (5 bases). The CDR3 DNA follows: TGTGCCAGCAGTGGGGGAGCGGGGACTTTACGAGGCTACACCTTC. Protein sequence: CASSGGAGTLRGYTF.